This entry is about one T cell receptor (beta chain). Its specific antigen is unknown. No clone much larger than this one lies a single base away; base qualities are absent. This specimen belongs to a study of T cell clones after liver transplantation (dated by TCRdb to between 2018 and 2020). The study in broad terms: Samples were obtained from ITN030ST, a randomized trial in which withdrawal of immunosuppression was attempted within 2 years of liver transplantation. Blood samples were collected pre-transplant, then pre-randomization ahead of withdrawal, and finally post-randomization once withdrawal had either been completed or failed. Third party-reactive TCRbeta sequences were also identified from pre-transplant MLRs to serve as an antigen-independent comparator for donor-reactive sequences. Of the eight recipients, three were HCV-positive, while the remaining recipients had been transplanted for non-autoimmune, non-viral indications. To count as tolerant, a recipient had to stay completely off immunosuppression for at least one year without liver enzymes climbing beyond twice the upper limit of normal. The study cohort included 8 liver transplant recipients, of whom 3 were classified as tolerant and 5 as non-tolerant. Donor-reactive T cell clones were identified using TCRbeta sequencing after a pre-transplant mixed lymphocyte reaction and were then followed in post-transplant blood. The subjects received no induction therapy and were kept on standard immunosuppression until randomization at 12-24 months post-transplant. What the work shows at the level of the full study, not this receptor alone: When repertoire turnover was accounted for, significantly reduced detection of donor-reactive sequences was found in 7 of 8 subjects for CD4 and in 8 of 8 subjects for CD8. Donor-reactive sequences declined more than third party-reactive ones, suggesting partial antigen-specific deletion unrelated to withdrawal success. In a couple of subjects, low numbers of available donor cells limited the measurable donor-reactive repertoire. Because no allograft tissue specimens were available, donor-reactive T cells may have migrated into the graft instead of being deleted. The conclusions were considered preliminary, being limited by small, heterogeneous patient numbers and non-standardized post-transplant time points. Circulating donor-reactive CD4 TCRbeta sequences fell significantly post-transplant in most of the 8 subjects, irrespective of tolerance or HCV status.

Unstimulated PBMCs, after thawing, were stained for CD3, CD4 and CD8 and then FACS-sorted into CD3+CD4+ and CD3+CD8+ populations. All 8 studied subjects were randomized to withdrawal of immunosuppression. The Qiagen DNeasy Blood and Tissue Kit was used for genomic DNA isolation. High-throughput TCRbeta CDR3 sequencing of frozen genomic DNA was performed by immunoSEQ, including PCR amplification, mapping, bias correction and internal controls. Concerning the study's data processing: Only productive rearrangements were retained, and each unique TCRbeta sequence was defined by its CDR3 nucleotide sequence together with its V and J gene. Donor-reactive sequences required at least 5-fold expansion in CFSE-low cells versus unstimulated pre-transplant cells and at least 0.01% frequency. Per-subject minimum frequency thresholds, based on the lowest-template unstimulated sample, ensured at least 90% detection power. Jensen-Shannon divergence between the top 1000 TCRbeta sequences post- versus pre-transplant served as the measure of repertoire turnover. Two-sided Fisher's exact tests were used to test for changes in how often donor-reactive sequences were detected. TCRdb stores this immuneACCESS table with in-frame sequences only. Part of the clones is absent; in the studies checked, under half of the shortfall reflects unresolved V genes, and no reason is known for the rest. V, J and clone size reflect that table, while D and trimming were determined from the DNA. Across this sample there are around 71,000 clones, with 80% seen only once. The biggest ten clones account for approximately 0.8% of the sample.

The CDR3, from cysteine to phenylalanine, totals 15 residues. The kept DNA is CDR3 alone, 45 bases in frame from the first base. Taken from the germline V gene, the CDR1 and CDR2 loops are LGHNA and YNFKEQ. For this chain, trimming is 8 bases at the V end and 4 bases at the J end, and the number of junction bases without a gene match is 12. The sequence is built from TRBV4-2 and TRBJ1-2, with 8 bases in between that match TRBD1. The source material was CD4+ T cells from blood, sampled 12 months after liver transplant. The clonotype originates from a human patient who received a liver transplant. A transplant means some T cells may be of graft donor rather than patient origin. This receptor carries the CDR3 CASGPQTGVSYGYTF. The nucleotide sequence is TGTGCCAGCGGACCGCAGACAGGGGTGAGCTATGGCTACACCTTC.